The present T cell receptor beta chain was sequenced within a study of cytomegalovirus exposure and HLA in healthy donors. Study-level information: Genotyping of nearly 400 donors showed that around 81% belonged to the Caucasian-associated ancestry cluster. Study-level results: Rarity characterized most TCR sequences, yet some public TCRs appeared in many donors. Presence/absence analyses assumed roughly uniform sequencing depth across donors. In all likelihood, a cluster of highly shared sequence variants was a sequencing artifact.

As for this clone: Its matching antigen is unknown.

V lost 6 bases and J lost 3; bases outside the gene matches: 7. The germline CDR1 and CDR2 sequences are MDHEN and SYDVKM. CDR3 size: 14 residues. The primer mix had 60 Vbeta and 13 Jbeta primers. Here immunoSEQ multiplex PCR was the method, and the copy in TCRdb shows in-frame clones only, minus some. In the table there are over 95,000 clones, around 77% of which are singletons. Material: PBMCs. The chain employs TRBV28 and TRBJ1-2; 7 bases are a match to TRBD1. This TCR derives from a man aged 35-49 years in good health and CMV-seropositive. The CDR3 spells CASRYRGSDYGYTF. CDR3 sequence (DNA): TGTGCCAGCAGGTACAGGGGATCAGACTATGGCTACACCTTC.